Presented here are 23 T cell receptor beta chains from one specimen sequenced in a study of CD8+CD57+ T cells in acquired aplastic anemia. Sequencing involved patients with CD8+CD57+ cell expansion previously shown by flow cytometry. The use of genomic DNA as template underpinned the TCR beta VDJ and CDR3 profiling. A single record per CDR3 protein comes from TCRdb applying MiXCR to the reads. Here the sample spans approximately 190,000 distinct CDR3 sequences, 48% being singletons. Sequencing was carried out using sorted CD4+, CD8+, or CD8+CD57+ T cells (not recorded which) from PBMCs. The receptors were sampled from a human donor with aplastic anemia.

This clonotype has a count of ten or more. V gene TRBV20-1 combines with J gene TRBJ2-5, with D unresolved. Germline values: CDR1 DFQATT, CDR2 SNEGSKA (reference sequence). The germline V and J ends were trimmed by 3 bases and 0 bases, with 5 bases remaining between them. The CDR3 covers 12 residues. CDR3 in DNA: TGCAGTGCTAGGCCAGACCAAGAGACCCAGTACTTC. Its protein is CSARPDQETQYF.

Comments on this clonotype: A read error may explain this, as a much larger clone is one base away. The chain carries TRBV10-2 and TRBJ2-7; 10 nucleotides line up with TRBD2. The CDR3 is made up of 15 amino acids. Germline V gene data show CDR1 as WSHSY and CDR2 as SAAADI. This CDR3 reads CASSPRLAGPYEQHF. In DNA, the CDR3 is TGTGCCAGCAGCCCGAGACTAGCGGGCCCCTACGAGCAGCACTTC.

The rearrangement joins TRBV15 to TRBJ2-3; D unclear. Germline loops: CDR1 LNHNV, CDR2 YYDKDF (reference sequence). The CDR3 has 15 residues. Trimming left V 3 bases short and J 0 bases short, with 10 bases between. As DNA, the CDR3 is TGTGCCACCAGCAGTACTCTCGGGAGCACAGATACGCAGTATTTT. This sequence encodes CATSSTLGSTDTQYF.

The chain has TRBV9 and TRBJ2-7; perhaps TRBD1 as D (5 bases). The CDR3 loop spans 14 amino acids. Germline V gene lookup returns CDR1 SGDLS and CDR2 YYNGEE. Trimming removed 0 bases from V and 7 bases from J, with 14 bases in between. CDR3 coding DNA: TGTGCCAGCAGCGTAGCGGGCCCAAGGGGAGAGCAGTACTTC. As protein: CASSVAGPRGEQYF.

This chain joins TRBV4-2 and TRBJ2-1, with TRBD2 identical over 7 bases. The V segment lost 4 bases and the J segment 6 bases; nucleotides outside the gene matches: 6. The CDR3 length is 14 residues. Germline values: CDR1 LGHNA, CDR2 YNFKEQ. CDR3 DNA sequence: TGTGCCAGCAGCCCCCCCGGGACTACCAATGAGCAGTTCTTC. It encodes CASSPPGTTNEQFF.

The rearrangement links TRBV20-1 to TRBJ1-3; D remains unclear. Trimming took off 1 base at V and 0 bases at J, with 7 bases between the two ends. This CDR3 is 14 amino acids long. CDR1 is DFQATT and CDR2 is SNEGSKA in the germline V gene (reference sequence). The DNA of the CDR3 is TGCAGTGCTAGAGGAAGTAGCTCTGGAAACACCATATATTTT. Translating gives CSARGSSSGNTIYF.

This clonotype showed up just a few times. The rearrangement links TRBV12-3 or TRBV12-4 to TRBJ1-4, with TRBD1 matching 7 bases. The CDR3 is made up of 17 amino acids. Trimming at V came to 1 base and at J to 0 bases, leaving 5 bases not matched to a gene. CDR3 DNA: TGTGCCAGCAGTTTAGGGACAGGCCCAGCAACTAATGAAAAACTGTTTTTT. Encoded protein: CASSLGTGPATNEKLFF.

This clonotype occurred many times. The chain employs TRBV29-1 and TRBJ1-2; TRBD1 agrees at 7 bases. The germline CDR1 and CDR2 sequences are SQVTM and ANQGSEA. This CDR3 comprises 13 residues. With 6 bases clipped from V and 6 bases from J, the junction kept 10 bases outside the gene matches. This CDR3 reads CSVGGQATNGYTF. CDR3 nucleotide sequence: TGCAGCGTAGGTGGACAGGCGACTAATGGCTACACCTTC. The full variable domain, rest sourced from reference TRBV29-1 and TRBJ1-2, is SAVISQKPSRDICQRGTSLTIQCQVDSQVTMMFWYRQQPGQSLTLIATANQGSEATYESGFVIDKFPISRPNLTFSTLTVSNMSPEDSSIYLCSVGGQATNGYTFGSGTRLTVV.

The V and J genes are TRBV5-4 and TRBJ2-3; TRBD2 aligns across 13 bases. The J segment lost 8 bases and the V segment lost 4 bases, leaving 7 bases of the junction unmatched. The CDR3 extends over 15 amino acids. Germline CDR1 reads SGHNT; CDR2 reads YYREEE (reference sequence). The CDR3 sequence is CASSGTSGRVLTQYF. The DNA of the CDR3 is TGTGCCAGCAGCGGAACTAGCGGGAGGGTCCTTACGCAGTATTTT.

The chain couples TRBV11-2 to TRBJ2-3, with D possibly TRBD2 on 7 matching bases. Germline V gene lookup returns CDR1 SGHAT and CDR2 FQNNGV. Trimming removed 7 bases from V and 3 bases from J, with 20 bases in between. The CDR3 is made up of 16 amino acids. The CDR3 here is CASTHQVGGRTDTQYF. The CDR3 DNA is TGTGCCAGCACCCACCAAGTGGGGGGGCGGACAGATACGCAGTATTTT.

The chain links TRBV10-1 to TRBJ1-5; no firm D call. The length of the CDR3 is 11 residues. Trimming shortened V by 9 bases and J by 0 bases, and 3 bases separated the two germline ends. Per the germline V gene, CDR1 is WNHNN and CDR2 is SYGVQD (reference sequence). As DNA, the CDR3 is TGCGCCAGGGCTAGCAATCAGCCCCAGCATTTT. Its protein product is CARASNQPQHF.

The genes are TRBV7-2 and TRBJ1-2; D perhaps matches TRBD1 (5 bases). The CDR3 is 12 amino acids. Trimming pared 6 bases from V and 6 bases from J, leaving 11 bases between. Germline loops: CDR1 SGHTA, CDR2 FQGNSA. This CDR3 is CASRSQGHGYTF. Written as DNA, the CDR3 is TGTGCCAGCAGGAGTCAGGGACATGGCTACACCTTC.

V and J are TRBV7-2 and TRBJ1-2; D gene ambiguous. V lost 5 bases, J lost 4 bases, and 11 bases lay in between. This CDR3 contains 13 residues. Germline CDR1 SGHTA, CDR2 FQGNSA. CDR3 sequence: CASSPRQSYGYTF. The CDR3 bases are TGTGCCAGCAGCCCCCGGCAGAGCTATGGCTACACCTTC.

Comment on this clonotype: Relative to the germline gene, one junction end is altered; a read error may explain this. The DNA of the CDR3 is TGTGCCAGCAGTTTCCTCGGGGACAGGGGTAACGGGGAGCTGTTTTTT. Translated, it gives CASSFLGDRGNGELFF. The gene calls are TRBV10-3 and TRBJ2-2, with 10 bases aligning to TRBD1. This CDR3 region has 16 residues. Germline CDR1 is ENHRY and CDR2 is SYGVKD.

The chain employs TRBV4-1 and TRBJ2-7; D gene unclear. Trimming removed 0 bases at V and 7 bases at J, with 10 bases between. Germline values: CDR1 MGHRA, CDR2 YSYEKL. The CDR3 extends over 13 amino acids. The CDR3, as DNA: TGCGCCAGCAGCCAAGAAATGGGGTGGGAGCAGTACTTC. Amino acids: CASSQEMGWEQYF.

To note about this clonotype: One end of the junction varies from germline; a read error may be responsible. This sequence joins TRBV10-3 and TRBJ1-1; TRBD1 might be the D (6 bases). Germline CDR1 is ENHRY and CDR2 is SYGVKD. This CDR3 contains 16 residues. The CDR3 DNA sequence: TGTGCCAGCAGTGAGATCCTACAGGGAGTAAGGACTGAAGCTTTCTTT. It specifies CASSEILQGVRTEAFF.

This clonotype was observed many times. One end of the junction fails to match germline, which may point to a read error. The V and J genes are TRBV7-7 and TRBJ2-1; 14 bases match TRBD2. Germline V gene lookup returns CDR1 SSHAT and CDR2 FNYEAQ (reference sequence). The CDR3 covers 16 residues. The CDR3 bases are TGTGCTAGCAGCACCGGGACTAGCGGGAGTGGGGGGGAGCAGTTCTTC. Encoded protein: CASSTGTSGSGGEQFF.

This chain connects TRBV18 to TRBJ2-7; no firm D call. Germline loops: CDR1 KGHSH, CDR2 LQKENI. The CDR3 is 15 residues long. Deletions cut 0 bases from V and 3 bases from J, with 12 bases between. The CDR3 DNA is TGTGCCAGCTCACCACCGGGCAGGAGTTTCTACGAGCAGTACTTC. It is translated as CASSPPGRSFYEQYF. Full variable domain (missing parts from reference TRBV18 and TRBJ2-7): NAGVMQNPRHLVRRRGQEARLRCSPMKGHSHVYWYRQLPEEGLKFMVYLQKENIIDESGMPKERFSAEFPKEGPSILRIQQVVRGDSAAYFCASSPPGRSFYEQYFGPGTRLTVT.

The chain recombines TRBV24-1 with TRBJ2-1, with a tentative D call TRBD1 (6 bases). With 7 bases removed from V and 8 bases from J, the gap between germline ends came to 11 bases. The CDR3 is 12 amino acids. Germline V CDR1 and CDR2: KGHDR, SFDVKD. The CDR3 DNA is TGTGCCACCAGCGACAGGTGGCATGAGCAGTTCTTC. Translation: CATSDRWHEQFF.

The CDR3 DNA reads as TGTGCCAGCAGTATACCAGAATACACCTTCCTCGGCTACACCTTC. Translation: CASSIPEYTFLGYTF. The rearrangement links TRBV25-1 to TRBJ1-2; D uncertain. Germline values: CDR1 MGHDK, CDR2 SYGVNS. With 5 bases removed from V and 8 bases from J, the gap between germline ends came to 21 bases. This CDR3 comprises 15 residues.

This clonotype has a count of ten or more. This chain joins TRBV3-1 and TRBJ2-7; D unresolved. CDR1 is LGHDT and CDR2 is YNNKEL in the germline V gene (reference sequence). The CDR3 length is 15 residues. Trimming took off 2 bases at V and 1 base at J, with 12 bases between the two ends. For the CDR3, the DNA is TGTGCCAGCAGCCAATCGCCAGACCCTTCCTACGAGCAGTACTTC. Its protein product is CASSQSPDPSYEQYF.

A few counts support this clonotype. The chain uses TRBV9 and TRBJ2-3; possibly TRBD2 for D (5 bases). V dropped 4 bases and J dropped 4 bases, with 16 bases sitting between them. Per germline, CDR1 SGDLS and CDR2 YYNGEE. CDR3 length: 15 amino acids. The chain's CDR3 is CASSSNPSGADTQYF. The CDR3 DNA follows: TGTGCCAGCAGCTCAAACCCCTCCGGGGCAGATACGCAGTATTTT. The full variable domain, with the rest looked up from reference TRBV9 and TRBJ2-3, is DSGVTQTPKHLITATGQRVTLRCSPRSGDLSVYWYQQSLDQGLQFLIQYYNGEERAKGNILERFSAQQFPDLHSELNLSSLELGDSALYFCASSSNPSGADTQYFGPGTRLTVL.

This clonotype was found a few times. J is TRBJ1-1 and V is TRBV25-1; D may be TRBD1 (5 bases). The germline gives CDR1 MGHDK, CDR2 SYGVNS. V was pared by 3 bases and J by 4 bases, with 12 bases between. This CDR3 region has 14 residues. In DNA, the CDR3 is TGTGCCAGCAGTGATTGGGACCGACCCACTGAAGCTTTCTTT. This sequence encodes CASSDWDRPTEAFF.